This TCR beta chain is from a study of early T cells in non-severe SARS-CoV-2 infection. About the research overall: Sequencing of bulk RNA from unsorted whole blood was done, without chain pairing.

Study-level points and caveats: The study's VDJdb matching favored anti-spike CD8 responses and missed private and CD4 specificities.

This clonotype was seen ten or more times. What it binds is unknown. Unique molecular identifiers were added to individual cDNA molecules. TCRdb processed the 5' RACE reads anew with MiXCR; each CDR3 protein has one entry. The sample yields tens of thousands of distinct CDR3 sequences, around 4.6% seen once. V gave up 0 bases and J gave up 8 bases, with 16 bases separating them. From germline, CDR1 is SQVTM and CDR2 ANQGSEA. This CDR3 has 14 residues. This chain links TRBV29-1 with TRBJ1-2, with D unclear. The sequence was collected from an adult who was a healthcare worker with PCR-confirmed SARS-CoV-2 infection or an uninfected control (not recorded which). The sequenced material came from whole blood. The CDR3 bases are TGCAGCGTTGAAGATCTCCTGGCCAGATCGGGCTACACCTTC. Amino acid sequence: CSVEDLLARSGYTF. Full variable domain (missing parts from reference TRBV29-1 and TRBJ1-2): SAVISQKPSRDICQRGTSLTIQCQVDSQVTMMFWYRQQPGQSLTLIATANQGSEATYESGFVIDKFPISRPNLTFSTLTVSNMSPEDSSIYLCSVEDLLARSGYTFGSGTRLTVV.